This TCR beta chain stems from a study of CD8 T cells in ankylosing spondylitis. Notes on the study in general: Past research had described some motif variants in reactive arthritis synovial fluid and blood.

The CDR3 length is 14 residues. V gave up 5 bases and J gave up 4 bases, with 14 bases separating them. Germline lookup yields CDR1 SEHNR and CDR2 FQNEAQ (reference sequence). One entry per CDR3 protein results from TCRdb running MiXCR on the 5' RACE reads. The sample lists some 350,000 distinct CDR3 sequences, 14% to 15% occurring once. This clonotype was counted between two and nine times. What it recognizes is unknown. This clonotype originated in a male donor with ankylosing spondylitis or in good health (not recorded which). This chain uses TRBV7-9 with TRBJ1-2; D call uncertain. Sequenced: blood, either unsorted or a sorted T cell fraction (not recorded which). CDR3 sequence: CASSPPEAPYGYTF. The CDR3, as DNA: TGTGCCAGCAGCCCTCCTGAGGCTCCCTATGGCTACACCTTC.